Sequencing of this T cell receptor beta chain was carried out in a study of blood T cell repertoires in COVID-19. Method: immunoSEQ multiplex PCR; TCRdb's copy keeps in-frame clones and lacks some. Of 95,000 to 150,000 clones listed, about 86% are singletons. Germline V gene sequence: CDR1 MGHRA, CDR2 YSYEKL. This CDR3 has 15 residues. With 0 bases removed from V and 9 bases from J, the gap between germline ends came to 15 bases. This chain uses TRBV4-1 with TRBJ1-5; D gene unclear. Sequencing was done on a sample of peripheral blood. This TCR was recovered from a woman in her fifties or sixties with active or convalescent COVID-19. CDR3 sequence reads: CASSQEGAGSGPQHF. The CDR3 coding sequence is TGCGCCAGCAGCCAAGAGGGCGCGGGCTCGGGGCCCCAGCATTTT.